Following are 25 T cell receptor beta chains from one sample sequenced in a study of response to subunit inactivated influenza vaccine. TCRdb passed the RT-PCR reads through MiXCR, listing each CDR3 protein once. In the table there are over 800,000 distinct CDR3 sequences, around 20% of which are singletons. The material was PBMCs from blood, obtained about 5 days after vaccination. Every receptor here comes from a man between 50 and 59 years old who received an inactivated influenza vaccine.

This clonotype was seen only a few times. CDR3 loop: CASSPAPEYEQYF. In DNA, the CDR3 is TGTGCCAGCAGCCCGGCCCCAGAGTACGAGCAGTACTTC. V gene TRBV7-9 combines with J gene TRBJ2-7, with no clear D. Trimming cost V 5 bases and J 4 bases, with 12 bases left between them. The CDR3 runs 13 residues. Germline CDR1 and CDR2: SEHNR and FQNEAQ (reference sequence).

This clonotype has a handful of counts. The chain is built from TRBV29-1 and TRBJ2-3, with TRBD1 matching 10 bases. The CDR3 totals 14 residues. The germline V gene encodes CDR1 SQVTM and CDR2 ANQGSEA. Trimming removed 6 bases from V and 1 base from J; junction bases left unmatched: 4. CDR3 protein: CSVEGTGGTDTQYF. The CDR3 bases are TGCAGCGTCGAGGGGACAGGGGGCACAGATACGCAGTATTTT.

The V call is TRBV6-5, the J call TRBJ1-1; possibly TRBD1 for D (6 bases). CDR1 and CDR2 (germline): MNHEY, SVGAGI. Trimming left V 0 bases short and J 6 bases short, with 14 bases between. This CDR3 is 15 amino acids long. The DNA of the CDR3 is TGTGCCAGCAGTTACTCACTTGGGGGGGCTGCTGAAGCTTTCTTT. Translated, it gives CASSYSLGGAAEAFF.

The chain links TRBV28 to TRBJ2-7; TRBD1 is a possible D gene (6 bases). CDR1 and CDR2 (germline): MDHEN, SYDVKM. V was clipped by 4 bases and J by 1 base, with 11 bases between them. The CDR3 covers 14 residues. The CDR3 DNA is TGTGCCAGCAGTTCAGGGACAATTTCCTACGAGCAGTACTTC. Translation gives CASSSGTISYEQYF.

The chain links TRBV9 to TRBJ2-5, with 13 bases fitting TRBD2. Germline V gives CDR1 SGDLS, CDR2 YYNGEE. This CDR3 contains 16 residues. J gave up 3 bases and V 0 bases, and 2 bases lay outside the gene matches. The DNA for the CDR3 is TGTGCCAGCAGCGTAGAACTAGCGGGGGGGAAAGAGACCCAGTACTTC. Protein product: CASSVELAGGKETQYF.

This clonotype was seen a few times. This chain connects TRBV7-9 to TRBJ1-2; TRBD1 is a possible D gene (6 bases). Germline V gene lookup returns CDR1 SEHNR and CDR2 FQNEAQ (reference sequence). This CDR3 has 16 amino acids. Trimming took off 5 bases at V and 4 bases at J, with 20 bases between the two ends. CDR3 amino acids: CASSIPDRPNLYGYTF. CDR3 bases: TGTGCCAGCAGCATCCCGGACAGACCTAACCTCTATGGCTACACCTTC.

This clonotype was observed a few times. A read error may explain this, as a much larger clone is one base away. The gene calls are TRBV7-9 and TRBJ1-2; D may be TRBD1 (5 bases). The V and J ends lost 5 bases and 2 bases respectively, with 9 bases between them. The CDR3 covers 13 residues. Germline CDR1 is SEHNR and CDR2 is FQNEAQ (reference sequence). The CDR3 region has the DNA TGTGCCAGCAGCCCGACAGAGAACTATGGCTACACCTTC. Translating gives CASSPTENYGYTF.

This chain joins TRBV6-1 and TRBJ2-7, with D possibly called TRBD1 or TRBD2 (6 bases each). Germline V gene sequence: CDR1 MNHNS, CDR2 SASEGT. This CDR3 contains 13 residues. V was clipped by 6 bases and J by 5 bases, with 14 bases between them. CDR3 nucleotides: TGTGCCAGCAGCCCCCAAGGGGGGAACGAGCAGTACTTC. Translation gives CASSPQGGNEQYF.

The V gene is TRBV7-2, the J gene TRBJ2-3; unclear D gene. Trimming left V 2 bases short and J 5 bases short, with 11 bases between. CDR3 length: 14 amino acids. Germline values: CDR1 SGHTA, CDR2 FQGNSA. The CDR3: CASSLLVVRDTQYF. CDR3 in DNA: TGTGCCAGCAGCTTACTGGTAGTACGAGATACGCAGTATTTT.

This rearrangement joins TRBV28 to TRBJ1-1; D remains ambiguous. V was pared by 10 bases and J by 4 bases, with 13 bases between. This CDR3 is built from 12 residues. Germline lookup yields CDR1 MDHEN and CDR2 SYDVKM. The CDR3 here is CATWELSTEAFF. CDR3 nucleotide sequence: TGTGCCACCTGGGAGTTGAGCACTGAAGCTTTCTTT.

The genes are TRBV14 and TRBJ2-2; D remains unclear. The CDR3 is 16 amino acids. The V gene lost 1 base and the J gene lost 4 bases, with 13 bases spanning the gap. The germline gives CDR1 SGHDN, CDR2 FVKESK. The CDR3: CASSQVRTRGTGELFF. CDR3 nucleotide sequence: TGTGCCAGCAGCCAAGTAAGGACCCGCGGCACCGGGGAGCTGTTTTTT.

The chain couples TRBV25-1 to TRBJ1-1; D is possibly TRBD1 (6 bases). V dropped 6 bases and J dropped 4 bases, with 12 bases sitting between them. CDR1 MGHDK and CDR2 SYGVNS come from the germline V gene. This CDR3 has 13 residues. CDR3 bases: TGTGCCAGCAGCGGGGGGGCGATCACTGAAGCTTTCTTT. It translates to CASSGGAITEAFF.

This clonotype was counted between two and nine times. CDR3 DNA: TGTGCCAGCAGTTACTCGAGGTTGGGCAACTCCTACAATGAGCAGTTCTTC. Translated: CASSYSRLGNSYNEQFF. The V gene is TRBV6-2 or TRBV6-3, the J gene TRBJ2-1; D gene uncertain. CDR3 length: 17 residues. Trimming stripped 0 bases from V and 0 bases from J, with 12 bases between. Germline assignment: CDR1 MNHEY and CDR2 SVGEGT.

This clonotype has just a few counts. This chain links TRBV3-1 with TRBJ2-3; D perhaps matches TRBD2 (5 bases). Trimming removed 2 bases at V and 4 bases at J, with 10 bases between. The CDR3 is 14 amino acids. Per germline, CDR1 LGHDT and CDR2 YNNKEL (reference sequence). The CDR3 coding sequence is TGTGCCAGCAGCCAAAGCCGGACTTCAGATACGCAGTATTTT. This encodes CASSQSRTSDTQYF.

V usage is TRBV20-1 and J usage is TRBJ2-7; D is perhaps TRBD1 (7 bases). Trimming left V 0 bases short and J 2 bases short, with 14 bases between. Germline values: CDR1 DFQATT, CDR2 SNEGSKA (reference sequence). The CDR3 has 15 residues. CDR3 nucleotides: TGCAGTGCTAGAGATCTCGCAGGGGGGACCTACGAGCAGTACTTC. Its translation: CSARDLAGGTYEQYF.

This clonotype showed up many times. The chain is built from TRBV7-8 and TRBJ1-5; 9 nucleotides align to TRBD1. Unmatched junction bases numbered 4, after V lost 6 bases and J lost 7 bases. The germline V gene has CDR1 SGHVS and CDR2 FQNEAQ. This CDR3 contains 13 residues. CDR3 DNA: TGTGCCAGCAGATCGGACAGGGGACAGCCCCAGCATTTT. Its translation: CASRSDRGQPQHF.

This clonotype was picked up many times. Here the CDR3 DNA reads TGCAGTGCTAGGGGGACTAGCGGGAGGTACAATGAGCAGTTCTTC. It is translated as CSARGTSGRYNEQFF. The rearrangement joins TRBV20-1 to TRBJ2-1; TRBD2 agrees at 15 bases. This CDR3 spans 15 amino acids. Germline trimming cut 3 bases from V and 4 bases from J; bases unmatched to any gene: 1. Germline assignment: CDR1 DFQATT and CDR2 SNEGSKA (reference sequence).

This chain connects TRBV4-2 to TRBJ2-1; D not resolved. The CDR3 sequence is 17 residues long. V was cut by 4 bases and J by 0 bases, with 16 bases left in between. Per the germline V gene, CDR1 is LGHNA and CDR2 is YNFKEQ. The DNA for the CDR3 is TGTGCCAGCAGCCTCCCGCGAGCCGGCAGCTCCTACAATGAGCAGTTCTTC. As protein: CASSLPRAGSSYNEQFF.

There are a few counts of this clonotype. The CDR3 protein is CASTETGTNEKLFF. CDR3 nucleotide sequence: TGTGCCAGCACAGAGACGGGGACTAATGAAAAACTGTTTTTT. The chain couples TRBV5-5 to TRBJ1-4; D gene unclear. The CDR3 loop spans 14 amino acids. CDR1 is SGHKS and CDR2 is YYEKEE in the germline V gene (reference sequence). The V end was cut by 6 bases, the J end by 2 bases, with 11 bases between.

The genes are TRBV29-1 and TRBJ2-7; 7 nucleotides match TRBD2. This CDR3 is 13 amino acids long. Germline CDR1 reads SQVTM; CDR2 reads ANQGSEA. The trim removed 5 bases at V and 0 bases at J, leaving 4 bases unmatched. Here the CDR3 DNA reads TGCAGCGTTTTCAGCGGGGCCTCCTACGAGCAGTACTTC. Translated: CSVFSGASYEQYF.

The chain is built from TRBV27 and TRBJ2-3; 8 bases fit TRBD2. Germline V gene lookup returns CDR1 MNHEY and CDR2 SMNVEV (reference sequence). The V segment lost 3 bases and the J segment 0 bases; nucleotides outside the gene matches: 5. The CDR3 runs to 16 residues. CDR3 nucleotides: TGTGCCAGCAGTTTGACTAGCGACGGAAGCACAGATACGCAGTATTTT. Translating gives CASSLTSDGSTDTQYF.

J is TRBJ2-7 and V is TRBV5-1; 11 bases agree with TRBD1. The CDR3 is made up of 16 amino acids. CDR1 is SGHRS, CDR2 YFSETQ, per germline. V was clipped by 4 bases and J by 3 bases; unmatched bases: 9. The chain's CDR3 is CASSGRDRGKLYEQYF. The DNA for the CDR3 is TGCGCCAGCAGCGGCCGGGACAGGGGGAAACTCTACGAGCAGTACTTC. The entire variable domain, with the rest obtained from reference TRBV5-1 and TRBJ2-7, is as follows: KAGVTQTPRYLIKTRGQQVTLSCSPISGHRSVSWYQQTPGQGLQFLFEYFSETQRNKGNFPGRFSGRQFSNSRSEMNVSTLELGDSALYLCASSGRDRGKLYEQYFGPGTRLTVT.

Ten or more counts support this clonotype. An end of the junction differs from the germline gene, which may be a read error. The chain joins TRBV20-1 to TRBJ1-5; D perhaps matches TRBD1 (5 bases). Germline CDR1 and CDR2: DFQATT and SNEGSKA (reference sequence). This CDR3 comprises 16 residues. CDR3 bases: TGCAGTACTAGGTTCAGGGATAGGGGCCTCAATCAGCCCCAGCATTTT. Residues: CSTRFRDRGLNQPQHF.

This clonotype was counted only a few times. This chain connects TRBV14 to TRBJ2-2; 7 positions match TRBD1. CDR1 SGHDN and CDR2 FVKESK come from the germline V gene. The trim removed 5 bases at V and 1 base at J, leaving 4 bases unmatched. This CDR3 has 15 amino acids. Here the CDR3 reads CASSKWTGNTGELFF. The CDR3 nucleotides read TGTGCCAGCAGCAAGTGGACAGGGAACACCGGGGAGCTGTTTTTT. Supplemented by reference TRBV14 and TRBJ2-2, the full variable domain reads EAGVTQFPSHSVIEKGQTVTLRCDPISGHDNLYWYRRVMGKEIKFLLHFVKESKQDESGMPNNRFLAERTGGTYSTLKVQPAELEDSGVYFCASSKWTGNTGELFFGEGSRLTVL.

This clonotype occurred a few times. The J gene is TRBJ2-1, the V gene TRBV28; D may be TRBD2 (5 bases). Germline CDR1 and CDR2: MDHEN and SYDVKM. V shed 8 bases and J shed 4 bases, with 12 bases lying between them. The CDR3 runs to 13 residues. As DNA, the CDR3 is TGTGCCAGCGACGGACTGGCTTACAATGAGCAGTTCTTC. Amino acids: CASDGLAYNEQFF.